This T cell receptor beta chain was captured in a study of chemoradiotherapy in HPV16-positive cancers. Sequencing used immunoSEQ multiplex PCR; TCRdb keeps in-frame clones, though not all of them. The sample yields about 12,000 clones, roughly 88% seen once. Samples were taken several times over chemoradiotherapy. Details on this clone: Antigen unknown.

Germline-derived CDR1 and CDR2 are SGHNT and YYREEE (reference sequence). The length of the CDR3 is 13 residues. With 3 bases clipped from V and 8 bases from J, the junction kept 3 bases outside the gene matches. General study results and limits: Non-HPV-specific T cells did not expand in tumors during treatment, whereas candidate HPV-specific clones and E7-related motifs did.

The material sequenced was blood, taken from a patient who underwent chemoradiotherapy. The receptor's source is a human donor with HPV-associated anogenital cancer. This chain joins TRBV5-4 and TRBJ2-1; 9 bases line up with TRBD2. The CDR3: CASSYSGGYEQFF. The CDR3, as DNA: TGTGCCAGCAGCTATAGCGGGGGCTATGAGCAGTTCTTC.